The 23 T cell receptor beta chains below all came from one sample that was sequenced in a study of beta chain features in type 1 diabetes. Of the isolated RNA, all was reverse transcribed, and so the sequenced material was expressed TCRB transcripts. Assay used: immunoSEQ multiplex PCR; TCRdb lists only in-frame clones, some missing. The sample consists of 120,000 to 150,000 clones, 6.5% to 8.5% of them appearing once. Sequenced input: central memory CD4+ T cells from blood. Source of these receptors: a woman aged 30 to 39 in good health.

The CDR3 DNA is TGTGCCAGCAGCGTGGACAGCCAAGAGACCCAGTACTTC. Translation: CASSVDSQETQYF. The chain couples TRBV5-8 to TRBJ2-5, with D possibly TRBD1 on 6 matching bases. V lost 4 bases and J 1 base, leaving 8 bases between the germline ends. Germline CDR1 SGHTS, CDR2 YDEGEE. CDR3 length equals 13 residues.

CDR3 coding DNA: TGTGCCAGCAGTGAACAGGGGGGAAGAGAGACCCAGTACTTC. The encoded protein is CASSEQGGRETQYF. J is TRBJ2-5 and V is TRBV28; TRBD1 matches 8 bases. Germline V gives CDR1 MDHEN, CDR2 SYDVKM. This CDR3 spans 14 amino acids. J lost 4 bases, V lost 5 bases, and 6 bases had no gene match.

Comment on this clone: The sample has other DNA sequences that encode this CDR3 too. The J gene is TRBJ2-5, the V gene TRBV19; the match to TRBD1 covers 8 bases. Losses at the gene ends were 4 bases for V and 5 bases for J; bases not matched to a gene: 3. The CDR3 runs to 13 residues. Germline CDR1 is LNHDA and CDR2 is SQIVND (reference sequence). The CDR3 reads CASSRQGRETQYF. Here the CDR3 DNA reads TGTGCCAGTAGTAGACAGGGGCGGGAGACCCAGTACTTC.

This clone has just a few counts. The same CDR3 also results from other DNA sequences found in this sample. The chain employs TRBV7-3 and TRBJ2-5, with D perhaps matching TRBD1 (6 bases). Trimming pared 0 bases from V and 4 bases from J, leaving 6 bases between. The CDR3 spans 13 residues. Germline loops: CDR1 SGHTA, CDR2 FQGTGA. CDR3 protein: CASSLTGGETQYF. The CDR3 DNA is TGTGCCAGCAGCTTAACAGGGGGAGAGACCCAGTACTTC.

This clone was counted ten times or more. The chain employs TRBV29-1 and TRBJ2-7, with a possible D match to TRBD2 (6 bases). Per the germline V gene, CDR1 is SQVTM and CDR2 is ANQGSEA. The CDR3 spans 13 residues. The germline V and J ends were trimmed by 4 bases and 2 bases, with 12 bases remaining between them. The CDR3 region is CSVVEGLPYEQYF. The CDR3 nucleotides are TGCAGCGTTGTGGAGGGGCTCCCCTACGAGCAGTACTTC.

The rearrangement joins TRBV29-1 to TRBJ2-5; 9 nucleotides match TRBD1. The V and J ends lost 6 bases and 4 bases, in that order; junction bases with no gene match: 6. Looked up from germline, CDR1 is SQVTM and CDR2 is ANQGSEA. This CDR3 is 13 amino acids long. CDR3 loop: CSVYTGGGETQYF. Written as DNA, the CDR3 is TGCAGCGTCTACACAGGGGGCGGAGAGACCCAGTACTTC.

This clone was counted many times. V usage is TRBV2 and J usage is TRBJ1-1; tentatively, D is TRBD1 (6 bases). CDR1 is SNHLY and CDR2 is FYNNEI in the germline V gene. The CDR3 covers 14 residues. Trimming shortened V by 8 bases and J by 0 bases, and 13 bases separated the two germline ends. The CDR3 DNA sequence: TGTGCCAGCGTGCAGGGGTCAGTGAACACTGAAGCTTTCTTT. This sequence encodes CASVQGSVNTEAFF. The full variable domain, in which reference TRBV2 and TRBJ1-1 provide the parts outside the CDR3, is EPEVTQTPSHQVTQMGQEVILRCVPISNHLYFYWYRQILGQKVEFLVSFYNNEISEKSEIFDDQFSVERPDGSNFTLKIRSTKLEDSAMYFCASVQGSVNTEAFFGQGTRLTVV.

Many counts were recorded for this clone. V gene TRBV7-9 combines with J gene TRBJ1-2; D not resolved. CDR1 is SEHNR, CDR2 FQNEAQ, per germline (reference sequence). Trimming left V 1 base short and J 8 bases short, with 11 bases between. The CDR3 covers 13 residues. CDR3 loop: CASSLDVSRGYTF. The CDR3 bases are TGTGCCAGCAGCTTAGATGTGAGTCGCGGCTACACCTTC.

This clone was seen only a few times. CDR3 amino acids: CASSLSLAGNNEQFF. CDR3 DNA: TGCGCCAGCAGCTTGTCTCTAGCGGGGAACAATGAGCAGTTCTTC. The J gene is TRBJ2-1, the V gene TRBV5-1, with 9 nucleotides matching TRBD2. Trimming cost V 1 base and J 5 bases; bases outside gene matches: 4. The CDR3 length is 15 residues. Germline V lookup: CDR1 SGHRS, CDR2 YFSETQ.

This clone was found a few times. The chain carries TRBV7-9 and TRBJ2-1; D may be TRBD1 (5 bases). The CDR3 spans 15 residues. The V end lost 2 bases, the J end lost 2 bases, and 10 bases lay between the germline ends. The germline CDR1 and CDR2 sequences are SEHNR and FQNEAQ (reference sequence). The CDR3 is CASSLMQGAYNEQFF. The CDR3 DNA reads as TGTGCCAGCAGCTTAATGCAGGGCGCCTACAATGAGCAGTTCTTC.

Of note for this clone: This CDR3 is also generated by other DNA sequences in the sample. This chain joins TRBV11-2 and TRBJ2-1; D may be TRBD2 (5 bases). The germline V gene has CDR1 SGHAT and CDR2 FQNNGV. Between the trimmed V and J ends, which lost 1 base and 2 bases, there was a span of 9 bases. This CDR3 has 15 amino acids. CDR3 DNA sequence: TGTGCCAGCAGCTTAGCCCGGGGAGCCTACAATGAGCAGTTCTTC. Its protein product is CASSLARGAYNEQFF. Complete variable domain (other parts from reference TRBV11-2 and TRBJ2-1): EAGVAQSPRYKIIEKRQSVAFWCNPISGHATLYWYQQILGQGPKLLIQFQNNGVVDDSQLPKDRFSAERLKGVDSTLKIQPAKLEDSAVYLCASSLARGAYNEQFFGPGTRLTVL.

This clone occurred a few times. As DNA, the CDR3 is TGTGCCTGGAAAGTCAGGGCGCTAACCGGGGAGCTGTTTTTT. Translating gives CAWKVRALTGELFF. The V and J genes are TRBV30 and TRBJ2-2; a possible D gene is TRBD1 (5 bases). V was clipped by 4 bases and J by 5 bases, with 14 bases between them. The CDR3 is 14 residues long. Germline V gene lookup returns CDR1 GTSNPN and CDR2 SVGIG (reference sequence).

This clone has ten or more counts. J is TRBJ2-3 and V is TRBV15, with D possibly matching TRBD2 (6 bases). Per germline, CDR1 LNHNV and CDR2 YYDKDF (reference sequence). CDR3 length: 15 amino acids. V lost 5 bases to trimming and J lost 5 bases, with 17 bases between them. The chain's CDR3 is CATSGPAGSVDTQYF. The CDR3 nucleotides read TGTGCCACCAGCGGGCCCGCGGGGTCAGTAGATACGCAGTATTTT.

This clone was seen a handful of times. The V call is TRBV29-1, the J call TRBJ2-5, with D unresolved. The germline V and J ends were trimmed by 5 bases and 5 bases, with 15 bases remaining between them. The germline gives CDR1 SQVTM, CDR2 ANQGSEA. CDR3 length: 13 residues. CDR3 sequence reads: CSVSQSDGETQYF. As DNA, the CDR3 is TGCAGCGTTAGTCAATCAGACGGGGAGACCCAGTACTTC.

Worth noting for this clone: The sample holds other DNA sequences that translate to the same CDR3. The V call is TRBV6-5, the J call TRBJ1-2; 7 positions match TRBD1. CDR3 length equals 13 residues. Per germline, CDR1 MNHEY and CDR2 SVGAGI. After removal of 6 bases from V and 3 bases from J, the junction contained 4 bases not matched to a gene. In DNA, the CDR3 is TGTGCCAGCAGCCCTACAGGGGACTATGGCTACACCTTC. It translates to CASSPTGDYGYTF.

This clone showed up many times. This chain joins TRBV5-1 and TRBJ2-2, with 13 bases that match TRBD2. The J segment lost 2 bases and the V segment lost 4 bases, leaving 11 bases of the junction unmatched. From germline, CDR1 is SGHRS and CDR2 YFSETQ. CDR3 length equals 19 residues. CDR3 amino acids: CASSPSLGGLAGNTGELFF. The DNA of the CDR3 is TGCGCCAGCAGCCCCTCCCTCGGGGGACTAGCGGGAAACACCGGGGAGCTGTTTTTT.

This clone was detected only a few times. The rearrangement joins TRBV18 to TRBJ1-4; D not certain. The CDR3 has 15 amino acids. Germline V gene lookup returns CDR1 KGHSH and CDR2 LQKENI. Trimming removed 4 bases from V and 2 bases from J, with 11 bases in between. The CDR3 DNA sequence: TGTGCCAGCTCACGGAGAAGTAGCACTAATGAAAAACTGTTTTTT. It is translated as CASSRRSSTNEKLFF.

This chain links TRBV9 with TRBJ1-3; D is unclear. The CDR3 is 16 residues long. The V end was cut by 0 bases, the J end by 0 bases, with 10 bases between. Germline V gene sequence: CDR1 SGDLS, CDR2 YYNGEE. CDR3 bases: TGTGCCAGCAGCGTAGAAGCACTGATCTCTGGAAACACCATATATTTT. This codes for CASSVEALISGNTIYF.

This chain links TRBV6-1 with TRBJ2-7; 10 bases agree with TRBD1. J gave up 5 bases and V 4 bases, and 8 bases lay outside the gene matches. Germline assignment: CDR1 MNHNS and CDR2 SASEGT. This CDR3 contains 15 residues. This CDR3 is CASSGWDRGRNEQYF. CDR3 coding DNA: TGTGCCAGCAGTGGATGGGACAGGGGCCGGAACGAGCAGTACTTC.

This chain joins TRBV6-1 and TRBJ2-7, with 7 bases aligning to TRBD2. The J segment lost 2 bases and the V segment lost 5 bases, leaving 9 bases of the junction unmatched. Looked up from germline, CDR1 is MNHNS and CDR2 is SASEGT. The CDR3 sequence is 15 residues long. The CDR3 region is CASSQNVAGAYEQYF. The CDR3 DNA is TGTGCCAGCAGTCAGAACGTGGCGGGAGCCTACGAGCAGTACTTC.

In this sample, this clone turned up many times. The chain has TRBV7-2 and TRBJ2-7, with 8 bases matching TRBD1. With 6 bases clipped from V and 2 bases from J, the junction kept 9 bases outside the gene matches. The germline V gene encodes CDR1 SGHTA and CDR2 FQGNSA. CDR3 length: 15 residues. The CDR3 nucleotides read TGTGCCAGCAGTCTCCAGACAGGGGACACCTACGAGCAGTACTTC. Residues: CASSLQTGDTYEQYF.

The V and J genes are TRBV7-2 and TRBJ2-5; weak D call: TRBD2 (6 bases). The CDR3 is 16 amino acids. From germline, CDR1 is SGHTA and CDR2 FQGNSA. Deletions cut 0 bases from V and 2 bases from J, with 13 bases between. The CDR3 nucleotides are TGTGCCAGCAGCTTAGCCCTACTAGCAGCTCAAGAGACCCAGTACTTC. It yields the protein CASSLALLAAQETQYF.

The V gene is TRBV5-1, the J gene TRBJ2-1, with 11 bases matching TRBD2. This CDR3 has 16 residues. After removal of 1 base from V and 7 bases from J, the junction contained 7 bases not matched to a gene. Germline V lookup: CDR1 SGHRS, CDR2 YFSETQ. For the CDR3, the DNA is TGCGCCAGCAGCTTGACTAGCGGGAGAAGTATAAATGAGCAGTTCTTC. As protein: CASSLTSGRSINEQFF.